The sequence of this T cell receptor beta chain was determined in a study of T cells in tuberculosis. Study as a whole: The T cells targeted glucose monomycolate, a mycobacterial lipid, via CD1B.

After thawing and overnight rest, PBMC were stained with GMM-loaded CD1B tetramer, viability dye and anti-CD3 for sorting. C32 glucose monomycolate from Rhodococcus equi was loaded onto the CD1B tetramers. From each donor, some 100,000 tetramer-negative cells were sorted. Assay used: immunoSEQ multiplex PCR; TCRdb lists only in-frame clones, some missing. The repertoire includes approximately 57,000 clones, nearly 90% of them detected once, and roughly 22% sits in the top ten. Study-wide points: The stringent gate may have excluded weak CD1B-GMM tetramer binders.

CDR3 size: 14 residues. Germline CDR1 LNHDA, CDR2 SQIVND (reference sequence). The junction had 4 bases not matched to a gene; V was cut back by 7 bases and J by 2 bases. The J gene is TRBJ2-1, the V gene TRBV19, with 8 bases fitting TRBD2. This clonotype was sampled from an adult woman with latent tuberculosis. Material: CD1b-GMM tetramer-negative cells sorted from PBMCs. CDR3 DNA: TGTGCCAGTAATGACGGGGGGGCCTACAATGAGCAGTTCTTC. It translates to CASNDGGAYNEQFF.